This section outlines one T cell receptor beta chain sequence together with its context. Its antigen is still unknown. Using immunoSEQ multiplex PCR, the repertoire was profiled, and TCRdb retains in-frame clones only, with some absent. This repertoire shows 150,000 or so clones, about 86% found once; its top ten account for about 2.2%. This sample was taken from a study of cytomegalovirus exposure and HLA in healthy donors. Study as a whole: The 120 or so validation repertoires were produced on the same platform as the 670 or so repertoires of the first cohort. This was reported in a later analysis. General study findings and limits: Researchers catalogued about 150 TCR beta chains as cytomegalovirus-associated.

The germline CDR1 and CDR2 sequences are SNHLY and FYNNEI. The CDR3 loop spans 14 amino acids. Trimming removed 5 bases at V and 7 bases at J, with 14 bases between. The sequence derives from a human donor in good health. The chain couples TRBV2 to TRBJ1-4, with TRBD1 as a possible D gene (5 bases). Sequenced input: PBMCs. The DNA of the CDR3 is TGTGCCAGCAGTCCCAGGGACTGGGGTGAAAAACTGTTTTTT. This encodes CASSPRDWGEKLFF.